One sample yielded the 15 T cell receptor beta chains listed below, sequenced in a study of regulatory T cells in long-lasting Graves disease. Assembly of TCR beta libraries relied on iRepertoire HTBI primers together with Arm-PCR of CDR3 regions. TCRdb called the multiplex PCR reads again in MiXCR, with one record for every CDR3 protein. The sample has some 370,000 distinct CDR3 sequences, about 10% seen once. Time point of the sample: newly diagnosed GD, antithyroid drugs for less than 3 months. PBMC RNA was the source of the TCR library. The data also belong to a second study, concerning T cells in Graves' hyperthyroidism and ophthalmopathy.

This specimen was peripheral blood mononuclear cells (PBMCs), taken at new diagnosis, from a patient treated with antithyroid drugs. Receptors were obtained from a woman between 18 and 29 years old with Graves disease.

The table lists this clonotype with a few counts. The chain has TRBV29-1 and TRBJ2-7; 9 nucleotides agree with TRBD2. CDR1 is SQVTM and CDR2 is ANQGSEA in the germline V gene. The CDR3 is 14 amino acids. Trimming cost V 4 bases and J 2 bases; bases outside gene matches: 6. The CDR3 loop reads CSVGLAAFPYEQYF. DNA of the CDR3: TGCAGCGTTGGACTAGCGGCCTTCCCCTACGAGCAGTACTTC.

There are many counts of this clonotype. The genes are TRBV7-9 and TRBJ1-1; D ambiguous. In germline, CDR1 is SEHNR, CDR2 FQNEAQ (reference sequence). V dropped 5 bases and J dropped 5 bases, with 18 bases sitting between them. The CDR3 is 15 amino acids. The CDR3 nucleotides read TGTGCCAGCAGCCGTCAAAGTTCGTTTGAGACTGAAGCTTTCTTT. Its protein is CASSRQSSFETEAFF.

This clonotype has at least ten counts. This sequence joins TRBV7-9 and TRBJ1-2; D uncertain. Trimming cost V 0 bases and J 2 bases, with 13 bases left between them. CDR3 length: 16 residues. CDR1 and CDR2 from the germline V gene are SEHNR and FQNEAQ (reference sequence). CDR3 in DNA: TGTGCCAGCAGCTTAGCAGGCACGACGAGAAACTATGGCTACACCTTC. Its translation is CASSLAGTTRNYGYTF.

This clonotype was observed a handful of times. The chain combines TRBV20-1 with TRBJ2-7; 12 bases line up with TRBD2. Per germline, CDR1 DFQATT and CDR2 SNEGSKA (reference sequence). The ends lost 2 bases at V and 1 base at J; junction bases unmatched: 3. The length of the CDR3 is 15 residues. In nucleotides, the CDR3 is TGCAGTGCTAGACCTACTAGCGGGAGGTCCTACGAGCAGTACTTC. This codes for CSARPTSGRSYEQYF.

This clonotype was detected ten times or more. The genes are TRBV7-2 and TRBJ1-5, with a weak D call TRBD1 (6 bases). V lost 0 bases, J lost 8 bases, and 17 bases lay in between. Germline V gene data show CDR1 as SGHTA and CDR2 as FQGNSA. The CDR3 contains 16 residues. The CDR3 DNA follows: TGTGCCAGCAGCTTAGCGTCTCGGGGGGCAGGGAAGCCCCAGCATTTT. Translated: CASSLASRGAGKPQHF.

This clonotype occurred a few times. V usage is TRBV9 and J usage is TRBJ1-1; TRBD1 is a possible D gene (5 bases). The germline V gene has CDR1 SGDLS and CDR2 YYNGEE. V lost 1 base, J lost 5 bases, and 9 bases lay in between. The CDR3 covers 13 residues. The CDR3 is CASSVWGGTEAFF. As DNA, the CDR3 is TGTGCCAGCAGCGTATGGGGGGGAACTGAAGCTTTCTTT.

This clonotype appeared many times. The chain is built from TRBV7-9 and TRBJ1-4; the match to TRBD1 covers 8 bases. The J segment lost 4 bases and the V segment lost 5 bases, leaving 6 bases of the junction unmatched. This CDR3 is 15 amino acids long. Germline CDR1 is SEHNR and CDR2 is FQNEAQ (reference sequence). The DNA of the CDR3 is TGTGCCAGCAGCGCCGAACAGGGGGATAATGAAAAACTGTTTTTT. It specifies CASSAEQGDNEKLFF.

This clonotype was detected only a few times. The V gene is TRBV30, the J gene TRBJ2-2; D is undetermined. V was clipped by 1 base and J by 5 bases, with 5 bases between them. CDR3 size: 12 residues. Germline assignment: CDR1 GTSNPN and CDR2 SVGIG (reference sequence). The CDR3 reads CAWSGDTGELFF. The CDR3 coding sequence is TGTGCCTGGAGTGGGGATACCGGGGAGCTGTTTTTT.

This clonotype was recorded at least ten times. The J gene is TRBJ1-1, the V gene TRBV2; 8 bases map to TRBD1. The germline gives CDR1 SNHLY, CDR2 FYNNEI. V lost 3 bases and J lost 3; bases outside the gene matches: 6. The CDR3 length is 15 residues. This chain's CDR3 is CASSETGEWYTEAFF. The CDR3 nucleotides are TGTGCCAGCAGTGAGACAGGGGAATGGTACACTGAAGCTTTCTTT.

This chain links TRBV7-2 with TRBJ2-1, with TRBD1 matching over 10 bases. With 1 base clipped from V and 2 bases from J, the junction kept 14 bases outside the gene matches. The germline gives CDR1 SGHTA, CDR2 FQGNSA. The CDR3 sequence is 20 residues long. The CDR3 reads CASSLEPSGQGTYAYNEQFF. In DNA, the CDR3 is TGTGCCAGCAGCTTAGAACCCTCGGGACAGGGGACCTACGCCTACAATGAGCAGTTCTTC.

The table lists this clonotype with a few counts. V is TRBV25-1 and J is TRBJ2-7, with 8 positions matching TRBD2. Germline assignment: CDR1 MGHDK and CDR2 SYGVNS. The CDR3 runs to 11 residues. The V and J ends lost 8 bases and 5 bases, in that order; junction bases with no gene match: 2. The CDR3 DNA sequence: TGTGCCAGCGAGCGGGAGAACGAGCAGTACTTC. Protein: CASERENEQYF.

Worth noting for this clonotype: This may be a read error, as it is one base from a much larger clone. This chain links TRBV16 with TRBJ2-1; D gene uncertain. Germline V gives CDR1 KGHSY, CDR2 FQNENV. The CDR3 totals 14 residues. CDR3 loop: CASSQDSWLNEQLF. CDR3 coding DNA: TGTGCCAGCAGCCAAGATAGCTGGCTCAATGAGCAGCTCTTC.

In this sample, this clonotype turned up a few times. CDR3 in DNA: TGCGCCAGCAGCCTGTCCCGCGTGGGAGAGACCCAGTACTTC. Protein sequence: CASSLSRVGETQYF. The chain carries TRBV5-1 and TRBJ2-5; D unclear. Germline loops: CDR1 SGHRS, CDR2 YFSETQ. The CDR3 is made up of 14 amino acids. Trimming took off 4 bases at V and 4 bases at J, with 14 bases between the two ends.

In its sample, this clonotype was seen many times. The chain recombines TRBV2 with TRBJ1-1; no clear D gene. V lost 7 bases to trimming and J lost 10 bases, with 25 bases between them. This CDR3 region has 15 residues. The germline V gene has CDR1 SNHLY and CDR2 FYNNEI. CDR3 sequence: CASITTIRDIFGAFF. The CDR3 DNA follows: TGTGCCAGCATTACAACTATTCGTGACATTTTCGGAGCTTTCTTT.

This chain connects TRBV6-2 or TRBV6-3 to TRBJ2-3; possibly TRBD2 for D (6 bases). There are 15 residues in the CDR3. V gave up 8 bases and J gave up 2 bases, with 17 bases separating them. CDR1 and CDR2 from the germline V gene are MNHEY and SVGEGT. This chain's CDR3 is CASRRLDYLTDTQYF. In nucleotides, the CDR3 is TGTGCCAGCCGACGTTTGGACTACCTCACAGATACGCAGTATTTT.